Included here is one T cell receptor beta chain sequence, with context. Germline V CDR1 and CDR2: SGHVS, FQNEAQ. The CDR3 runs to 16 residues. After removal of 8 bases from V and 4 bases from J, the junction contained 12 bases not matched to a gene. In the study's own analysis: Estimated nucleated cell counts came from reference gene primer amplification. Assay used: immunoSEQ multiplex PCR; TCRdb lists only in-frame clones, some missing. D and trimming were read from the DNA, whereas the V and J calls and clone size are those reported in that table. Of about 190,000 clones listed, around 80% are singletons. The data were obtained in a study of blood T cell repertoires in COVID-19. On the study more broadly: Researchers got acute and convalescent COVID-19 samples from the United States, Italy and Spain. PBMCs, B-cell-depleted T cells, or T cells were the source of the cDNA or gDNA that made up the material.

This chain joins TRBV7-8 and TRBJ2-2, with TRBD1 identical over 8 bases. The source is a woman between 50 and 59 years old with acute or convalescent COVID-19. Sequencing was carried out using peripheral blood. CDR3 DNA sequence: TGTGCCAGCCGCGACACAGGGGGAAGGGTCACCGGGGAGCTGTTTTTT. The encoded protein is CASRDTGGRVTGELFF.